The 29 T cell receptor beta chains reported below all come from one sample, sequenced in a study of T cell repertoires in cytomegalovirus infection. TCRdb reprocessed the reads via MiXCR and lists one record per CDR3 protein. The sample contains approximately 110,000 distinct CDR3 sequences, 30% to 40% of which appear only once. No antigen is known for these receptors. The material was CD8+ T cells from cultured PBMCs, obtained from culture after CMV antigen stimulation. The receptors shown here come from a human donor in good health (CMV status not recorded). Some clones in this sample may be carry-over from other donors' samples.

Many counts were recorded for this clonotype. This chain joins TRBV7-2 and TRBJ2-3; TRBD1 is a possible D gene (6 bases). The V gene lost 2 bases and the J gene lost 2 bases, with 11 bases spanning the gap. The CDR3 length is 15 residues. Germline CDR1 SGHTA, CDR2 FQGNSA. The CDR3 reads CASSLYRVTTDTQYF. The CDR3 DNA follows: TGTGCCAGCAGCTTATACAGGGTAACCACAGATACGCAGTATTTT.

This rearrangement joins TRBV7-3 to TRBJ1-1; D gene unclear. Germline CDR1 reads SGHTA; CDR2 reads FQGTGA. The V end lost 2 bases, the J end lost 6 bases, and 10 bases lay between the germline ends. This CDR3 has 13 amino acids. CDR3 loop: CASSLDPGAEAFF. The DNA for the CDR3 is TGTGCCAGCAGCTTAGATCCCGGGGCTGAAGCTTTCTTT. Variable domain in full (rest from reference TRBV7-3 and TRBJ1-1): GAGVSQTPSNKVTEKGKYVELRCDPISGHTALYWYRQSLGQGPEFLIYFQGTGAADDSGLPNDRFFAVRPEGSVSTLKIQRTERGDSAVYLCASSLDPGAEAFFGQGTRLTVV.

This clonotype showed up just a few times. The J gene is TRBJ2-7, the V gene TRBV20-1, with TRBD2 identical over 11 bases. J lost 0 bases, V lost 1 base, and 8 bases had no gene match. The CDR3 is 17 amino acids. Per the germline V gene, CDR1 is DFQATT and CDR2 is SNEGSKA (reference sequence). This CDR3 reads CSARVGPSGGSSYEQYF. The CDR3 coding sequence is TGCAGTGCTAGAGTGGGGCCTAGCGGGGGGAGCTCCTACGAGCAGTACTTC.

The V call is TRBV7-8, the J call TRBJ1-6; D may be TRBD1 (5 bases). Germline lookup yields CDR1 SGHVS and CDR2 FQNEAQ. V lost 3 bases, J lost 1 base, and 19 bases lay in between. The CDR3 consists of 19 residues. The CDR3 nucleotides read TGTGCCAGCAGCTTGGGGGACGGGACCCGGAGTTCCTATAATTCACCCCTCCACTTT. Translated, it gives CASSLGDGTRSSYNSPLHF.

This clonotype was counted a few times. The chain joins TRBV5-5 to TRBJ1-4; 8 bases are a match to TRBD1. After removal of 4 bases from V and 2 bases from J, the junction contained 7 bases not matched to a gene. The CDR3 sequence is 16 residues long. Germline V gene lookup returns CDR1 SGHKS and CDR2 YYEKEE (reference sequence). CDR3 nucleotide sequence: TGTGCCAGCAGCCGTGGACAGGGTTCCACTAATGAAAAACTGTTTTTT. It specifies CASSRGQGSTNEKLFF.

This chain links TRBV19 with TRBJ1-5; possible D gene TRBD1, 5 bases. Germline lookup yields CDR1 LNHDA and CDR2 SQIVND (reference sequence). V was trimmed by 2 bases and J by 5 bases, leaving 10 bases between them. The length of the CDR3 is 14 residues. The CDR3 protein is CASSIRPGHQPQHF. CDR3 sequence (DNA): TGTGCCAGTAGTATAAGGCCAGGGCATCAGCCCCAGCATTTT.

The J gene is TRBJ2-2, the V gene TRBV7-2, with D uncertain. CDR3 length equals 17 residues. Trimming stripped 2 bases from V and 0 bases from J, with 13 bases between. Germline-derived CDR1 and CDR2 are SGHTA and FQGNSA. The CDR3 spells CASSLTSASANTGELFF. The CDR3 DNA follows: TGTGCCAGCAGCTTAACCTCTGCCAGCGCGAACACCGGGGAGCTGTTTTTT. The full variable domain, completed using reference TRBV7-2 and TRBJ2-2, is GAGVSQSPSNKVTEKGKDVELRCDPISGHTALYWYRQSLGQGLEFLIYFQGNSAPDKSGLPSDRFSAERTGGSVSTLTIQRTQQEDSAVYLCASSLTSASANTGELFFGEGSRLTVL.

J is TRBJ2-1 and V is TRBV9, with 10 bases identical to TRBD2. The junction had 4 bases not matched to a gene; V was cut back by 2 bases and J by 2 bases. This CDR3 is 16 amino acids long. The V gene's germline CDR1 is SGDLS and CDR2 YYNGEE. CDR3 sequence: CASSVSLAGAYNEQFF. The CDR3 DNA is TGTGCCAGCAGCGTCAGTCTAGCGGGGGCCTACAATGAGCAGTTCTTC.

A few counts support this clonotype. V usage is TRBV7-8 and J usage is TRBJ2-2, with D perhaps matching TRBD1 (5 bases). Germline V gene data show CDR1 as SGHVS and CDR2 as FQNEAQ. V was trimmed by 0 bases and J by 3 bases, leaving 14 bases between them. The CDR3 is made up of 17 amino acids. CDR3 in amino acids: CASSLAIVTVDTGELFF. The DNA of the CDR3 is TGTGCCAGCAGCTTAGCAATTGTGACAGTTGACACCGGGGAGCTGTTTTTT. The full variable domain, rest sourced from reference TRBV7-8 and TRBJ2-2, is GAGVSQSPRYKVAKRGQDVALRCDPISGHVSLFWYQQALGQGPEFLTYFQNEAQLDKSGLPSDRFFAERPEGSVSTLKIQRTQQEDSAVYLCASSLAIVTVDTGELFFGEGSRLTVL.

This clonotype turned up a few times. CDR3 sequence reads: CASSFTGRNEQFF. The CDR3 region has the DNA TGTGCCAGCAGTTTCACAGGCCGAAATGAGCAGTTCTTC. This chain connects TRBV27 to TRBJ2-1; a possible D gene is TRBD1 (5 bases). In germline, CDR1 is MNHEY, CDR2 SMNVEV (reference sequence). The CDR3 has 13 amino acids. The V end was cut by 3 bases, the J end by 7 bases, with 10 bases between.

The rearrangement joins TRBV12-3 or TRBV12-4 to TRBJ2-1, with 9 bases that match TRBD2. The CDR3 sequence is 18 residues long. V was pared by 8 bases and J by 1 base, with 15 bases of the junction left unmatched. In DNA form, the CDR3 reads TGTGCCAGCGACTCCCTGGCGGGGGGGGCGGATTCCTACAATGAGCAGTTCTTC. Translating it yields CASDSLAGGADSYNEQFF.

This clonotype occurred a few times. V usage is TRBV20-1 and J usage is TRBJ1-1; 7 bases line up with TRBD1. Trimming cost V 3 bases and J 4 bases; bases outside gene matches: 11. Germline V gene sequence: CDR1 DFQATT, CDR2 SNEGSKA (reference sequence). The CDR3 covers 15 residues. Here the CDR3 DNA reads TGCAGTGCTAGTGGAGGGGGCAATGGTGCCACTGAAGCTTTCTTT. It yields the protein CSASGGGNGATEAFF.

This clonotype was counted many times. The V gene is TRBV28, the J gene TRBJ1-4; the match to TRBD1 covers 11 bases. CDR3 length equals 18 residues. Germline CDR1 and CDR2: MDHEN and SYDVKM. After removal of 5 bases from V and 3 bases from J, the junction contained 11 bases not matched to a gene. CDR3 in amino acids: CASSQNRDRGAANEKLFF. The CDR3 nucleotides read TGTGCCAGCAGTCAGAACCGGGACAGGGGGGCAGCTAATGAAAAACTGTTTTTT.

The chain is built from TRBV7-2 and TRBJ2-3; D may be TRBD2 (6 bases). This CDR3 spans 14 amino acids. Germline CDR1 is SGHTA and CDR2 is FQGNSA. V was shortened by 4 bases and J by 0 bases, with 8 bases between the two germline ends. CDR3 region: CASSSSGSTDTQYF. DNA for the CDR3: TGTGCCAGCAGCTCCAGCGGGAGCACAGATACGCAGTATTTT.

This clonotype appeared many times. V usage is TRBV4-2 and J usage is TRBJ1-1, with no clear D. V dropped 3 bases and J dropped 1 base, with 12 bases sitting between them. In germline, CDR1 is LGHNA, CDR2 YNFKEQ. The length of the CDR3 is 15 residues. The CDR3 reads CASSQTERRNTEAFF. The CDR3 nucleotides are TGTGCCAGCAGCCAGACTGAAAGGAGGAACACTGAAGCTTTCTTT.

This clonotype was picked up a small number of times. This chain uses TRBV5-5 with TRBJ2-3, with a weak D call TRBD2 (5 bases). Germline V gene sequence: CDR1 SGHKS, CDR2 YYEKEE (reference sequence). With 0 bases removed from V and 2 bases from J, the gap between germline ends came to 10 bases. The CDR3 extends over 15 amino acids. The CDR3 DNA follows: TGTGCCAGCAGCTTGGGAGGGCTTCTCACAGATACGCAGTATTTT. Protein sequence: CASSLGGLLTDTQYF.

The chain employs TRBV12-5 and TRBJ2-1; TRBD2 matches at 8 bases. Germline values: CDR1 LGHNT, CDR2 FRNRAP. Trimming took 5 bases from V and 5 from J; bases not matched to a gene: 5. The CDR3 covers 14 residues. Written as DNA, the CDR3 is TGTGCTAGTGGTCCGGGGACTAGTCACAATGAGCAGTTCTTC. This sequence encodes CASGPGTSHNEQFF. The full variable domain, completed using reference TRBV12-5 and TRBJ2-1, is DARVTQTPRHKVTEMGQEVTMRCQPILGHNTVFWYRQTMMQGLELLAYFRNRAPLDDSGMPKDRFSAEMPDATLATLKIQPSEPRDSAVYFCASGPGTSHNEQFFGPGTRLTVL.

The rearrangement joins TRBV4-3 to TRBJ1-6, with a weak D call TRBD1 (6 bases). The CDR3 consists of 15 residues. V was shortened by 0 bases and J by 8 bases, with 11 bases between the two germline ends. The germline V gene encodes CDR1 LGHNA and CDR2 YSLEER. The CDR3 DNA is TGCGCCAGCAGCCAAGACACAGGGCGGGATTCACCCCTCCACTTT. This sequence encodes CASSQDTGRDSPLHF.

This clonotype was seen a few times. The chain has TRBV20-1 and TRBJ2-1; 9 nucleotides line up with TRBD2. Per germline, CDR1 DFQATT and CDR2 SNEGSKA (reference sequence). This CDR3 is built from 17 residues. Losses at the gene ends were 2 bases for V and 6 bases for J; bases not matched to a gene: 14. This CDR3 is CSARSLGLAGEFNEQFF. CDR3 coding DNA: TGCAGTGCTAGAAGTCTAGGGTTAGCGGGGGAGTTCAATGAGCAGTTCTTC.

This clonotype was recorded a few times. This chain links TRBV28 with TRBJ2-3, with D possibly TRBD2 on 7 matching bases. Germline assignment: CDR1 MDHEN and CDR2 SYDVKM. Trimming removed 6 bases at V and 0 bases at J, with 19 bases between. The CDR3 runs to 17 residues. The CDR3 reads CASSPGRGGASTDTQYF. CDR3 in DNA: TGTGCCAGCAGCCCTGGCCGAGGGGGGGCTAGCACAGATACGCAGTATTTT. Supplemented by reference TRBV28 and TRBJ2-3, the full variable domain reads DVKVTQSSRYLVKRTGEKVFLECVQDMDHENMFWYRQDPGLGLRLIYFSYDVKMKEKGDIPEGYSVSREKKERFSLILESASTNQTSMYLCASSPGRGGASTDTQYFGPGTRLTVL.

The chain employs TRBV7-6 and TRBJ1-1; D remains ambiguous. The germline gives CDR1 SGHVS, CDR2 FNYEAQ. This CDR3 region has 15 residues. Trimming shortened V by 5 bases and J by 1 base, and 14 bases separated the two germline ends. CDR3 residues: CASSMLGGRNTEAFF. The CDR3 region has the DNA TGTGCCAGCAGCATGTTGGGTGGACGGAACACTGAAGCTTTCTTT.

This clonotype was picked up many times. The chain joins TRBV5-3 to TRBJ1-5; unclear D gene. TRBV5-3 falls under the ORF class, with uncertain function. The V and J ends lost 3 bases and 3 bases respectively, with 10 bases between them. This CDR3 comprises 14 residues. In DNA form, the CDR3 reads TGTGCCAGAAGCTCCGGACGGAACAATCAGCCCCAGCATTTT. It specifies CARSSGRNNQPQHF.

This clonotype came up many times. The rearrangement uses TRBV12-3 or TRBV12-4 and TRBJ2-5; D may be TRBD1 (5 bases). CDR3 length equals 13 residues. V was cut by 6 bases and J by 4 bases, with 12 bases left in between. The CDR3 loop is CASRLGQRETQYF. In DNA form, the CDR3 reads TGTGCCAGCAGGCTTGGACAAAGAGAGACCCAGTACTTC.

This clonotype was found many times. The chain links TRBV11-2 to TRBJ2-7, with D maybe TRBD1 (6 bases). Deletions cut 4 bases from V and 1 base from J, with 14 bases between. Germline loops: CDR1 SGHAT, CDR2 FQNNGV. The CDR3 totals 15 residues. The CDR3 nucleotides are TGTGCCAGCAGCTCGACCCCCGGGACATCCTACGAGCAGTACTTC. Encoded protein: CASSSTPGTSYEQYF.

The V and J genes are TRBV12-3 or TRBV12-4 and TRBJ1-2; no reliable D call. The CDR3 is 12 residues long. Trimming removed 6 bases at V and 2 bases at J, with 7 bases between. CDR3: CASRGENYGYTF. In DNA, the CDR3 is TGTGCCAGCAGAGGAGAAAACTATGGCTACACCTTC.

The rearrangement joins TRBV5-4 to TRBJ1-6; possibly TRBD1 for D (5 bases). Between the trimmed V and J ends, which lost 0 bases and 7 bases, there was a span of 11 bases. The germline CDR1 and CDR2 sequences are SGHNT and YYREEE (reference sequence). There are 15 residues in the CDR3. Here the CDR3 DNA reads TGTGCCAGCAGCTTGGGGCCAGGGACGAATTCACCCCTCCACTTT. Translated: CASSLGPGTNSPLHF.

The CDR3 loop reads CASSLSSGCTDTQYF. The CDR3 DNA reads TGTGCCAGCAGTTTGTCTAGCGGATGCACAGATACGCAGTATTTT. The chain joins TRBV27 to TRBJ2-3; TRBD2 matches at 7 bases. This CDR3 spans 15 amino acids. J lost 1 base, V lost 3 bases, and 4 bases had no gene match. Germline assignment: CDR1 MNHEY and CDR2 SMNVEV (reference sequence).

This clonotype was picked up many times. V and J are TRBV5-6 and TRBJ1-5, with D tentatively TRBD1 (5 bases). Germline CDR1 and CDR2: SGHDT and YYEEEE. This CDR3 comprises 14 residues. The V end lost 4 bases, the J end lost 3 bases, and 11 bases lay between the germline ends. This CDR3 reads CASSLGTYNQPQHF. The CDR3 DNA sequence: TGTGCCAGCAGCCTCGGGACCTACAATCAGCCCCAGCATTTT.

The rearrangement uses TRBV5-4 and TRBJ2-7; D unresolved. The CDR3 extends over 14 amino acids. Germline V gene data show CDR1 as SGHNT and CDR2 as YYREEE (reference sequence). Trimming removed 0 bases from V and 0 bases from J, with 7 bases in between. CDR3 sequence: CASSLEASSYEQYF. The CDR3 DNA sequence: TGTGCCAGCAGCTTGGAGGCCAGCTCCTACGAGCAGTACTTC.